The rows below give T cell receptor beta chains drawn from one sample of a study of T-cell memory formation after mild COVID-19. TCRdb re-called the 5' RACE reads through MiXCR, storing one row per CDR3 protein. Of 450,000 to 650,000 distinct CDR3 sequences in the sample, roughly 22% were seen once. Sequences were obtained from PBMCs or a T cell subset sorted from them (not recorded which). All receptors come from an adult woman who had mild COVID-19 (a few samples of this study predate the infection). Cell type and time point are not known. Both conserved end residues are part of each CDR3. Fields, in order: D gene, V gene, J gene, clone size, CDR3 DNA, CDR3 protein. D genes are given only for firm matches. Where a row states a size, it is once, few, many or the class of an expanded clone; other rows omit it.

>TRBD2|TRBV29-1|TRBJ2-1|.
TGCAGCGTTGGAGCGGGGACGTCTGAGCAGTTCTTC
CSVGAGTSEQFF
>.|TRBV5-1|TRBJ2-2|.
TGCGCCAGCAGCTTGGTCGGGCCAGCGGGCCCCGGGGAGCTGTTTTTT
CASSLVGPAGPGELFF
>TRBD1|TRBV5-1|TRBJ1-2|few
TGCGCCAGCAGCGTCACAGGGGAGAATGGCTACACCTTC
CASSVTGENGYTF
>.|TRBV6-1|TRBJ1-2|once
TGTGCCAGCAGTGAATATCAGGAAAAAGGGTATGGCTACACCTTC
CASSEYQEKGYGYTF
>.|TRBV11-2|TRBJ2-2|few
TGTGCCAGCAGCTTAGATCCAGAGCGGAACACCGGGGAGCTGTTTTTT
CASSLDPERNTGELFF
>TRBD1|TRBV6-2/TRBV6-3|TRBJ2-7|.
TGTGCCAGCAGCCGTGGGACAGACCCCGGTGAGCAGTACTTC
CASSRGTDPGEQYF
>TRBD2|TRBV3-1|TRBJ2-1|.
TGTGCCAGCAGCAGGGATTTTGGCGGGGGGGATAATGAGCAGTTCTTC
CASSRDFGGGDNEQFF
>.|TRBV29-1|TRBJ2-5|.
TGCAGCGTTGAAGGGTTCTTCGGAGACTTC
CSVEGFFGDF
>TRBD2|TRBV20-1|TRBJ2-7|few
TGCAGTGCTAGAGATTGGGGACTAGCGGACTCCTACGAGCAGTACTTC
CSARDWGLADSYEQYF
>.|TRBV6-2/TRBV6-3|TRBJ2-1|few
TGTGCCAGCAGTTTCCCAGACAGGTTCAATGAGCAGTTCTTC
CASSFPDRFNEQFF
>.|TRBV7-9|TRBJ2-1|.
TGTGCCAGCAGCAAGTCCGGCTCCTACAATGAGCAGTTCTTC
CASSKSGSYNEQFF
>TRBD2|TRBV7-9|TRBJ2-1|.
TGTGCCAGCAGCTTAGATAGCGGGAGCGCTGAGCAGTTCTTC
CASSLDSGSAEQFF
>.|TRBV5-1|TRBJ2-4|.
TGCGCCAGCAGCCGTAGAGAGGAGGGCTTCAAAAACATTCAGTACTTC
CASSRREEGFKNIQYF
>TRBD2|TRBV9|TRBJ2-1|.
TGTGCCAGCAGCCCGCGGACTAGCGGGGGGGCCTCCTACAATGAGCAGTTCTTC
CASSPRTSGGASYNEQFF
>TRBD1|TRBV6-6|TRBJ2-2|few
TGTGCCAGCAGTCGGGACAGGGCCGAGACCGGGGAGCTGTTTTTT
CASSRDRAETGELFF
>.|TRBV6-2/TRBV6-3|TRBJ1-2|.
TGTGCCAGCAGGACGGACCTCGATGAAACCTTCTATGGCTACACCTTC
CASRTDLDETFYGYTF
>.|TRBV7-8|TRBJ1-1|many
TGTGCCAGCAGCGACCATGCTCGGTCTACATCCGGTCGGACTGAAGCTTTCTTT
CASSDHARSTSGRTEAFF
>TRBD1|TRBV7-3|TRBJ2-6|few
TGTGCCAGCAGCTTATGGTCGGGACAGGGGGATACCTCTGGGGCCAACGTCCTGACTTTC
CASSLWSGQGDTSGANVLTF
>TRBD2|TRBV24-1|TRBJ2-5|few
TGTGCCACCAGTGATTTTGCGGGAGAAGAGACCCAGTACTTC
CATSDFAGEETQYF
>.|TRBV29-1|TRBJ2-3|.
TGCAGCGTTGAAAGTCCCAGCAGAAATACGCAGTATTTT
CSVESPSRNTQYF